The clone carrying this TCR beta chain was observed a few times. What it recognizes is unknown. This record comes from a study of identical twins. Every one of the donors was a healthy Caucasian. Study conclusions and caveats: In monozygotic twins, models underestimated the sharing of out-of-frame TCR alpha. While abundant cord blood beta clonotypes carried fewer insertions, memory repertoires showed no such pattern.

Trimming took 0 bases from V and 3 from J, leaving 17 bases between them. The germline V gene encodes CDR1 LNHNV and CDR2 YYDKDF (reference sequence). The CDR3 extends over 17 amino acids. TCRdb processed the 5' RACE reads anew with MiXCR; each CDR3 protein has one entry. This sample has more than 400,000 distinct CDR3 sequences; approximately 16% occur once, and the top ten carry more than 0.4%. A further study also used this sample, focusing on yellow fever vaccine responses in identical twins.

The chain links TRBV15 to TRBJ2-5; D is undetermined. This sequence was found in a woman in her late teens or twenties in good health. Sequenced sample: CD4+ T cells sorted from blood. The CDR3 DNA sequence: TGTGCCACCAGCAGAGATCTGACGCCGGCGGTCAAAGAGACCCAGTACTTC. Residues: CATSRDLTPAVKETQYF.